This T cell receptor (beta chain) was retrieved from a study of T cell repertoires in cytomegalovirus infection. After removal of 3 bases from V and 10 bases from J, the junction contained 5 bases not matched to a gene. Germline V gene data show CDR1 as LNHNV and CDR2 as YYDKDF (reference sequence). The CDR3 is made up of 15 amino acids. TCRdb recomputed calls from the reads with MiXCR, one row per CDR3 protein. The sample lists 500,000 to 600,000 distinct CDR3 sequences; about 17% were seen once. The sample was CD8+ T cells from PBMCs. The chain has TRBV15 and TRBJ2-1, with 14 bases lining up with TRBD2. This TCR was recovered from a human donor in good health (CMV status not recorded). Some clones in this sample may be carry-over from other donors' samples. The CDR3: CATSSGTSGGGEQFF. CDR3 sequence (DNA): TGTGCCACCAGCAGTGGGACTAGCGGGGGCGGGGAGCAGTTCTTC.